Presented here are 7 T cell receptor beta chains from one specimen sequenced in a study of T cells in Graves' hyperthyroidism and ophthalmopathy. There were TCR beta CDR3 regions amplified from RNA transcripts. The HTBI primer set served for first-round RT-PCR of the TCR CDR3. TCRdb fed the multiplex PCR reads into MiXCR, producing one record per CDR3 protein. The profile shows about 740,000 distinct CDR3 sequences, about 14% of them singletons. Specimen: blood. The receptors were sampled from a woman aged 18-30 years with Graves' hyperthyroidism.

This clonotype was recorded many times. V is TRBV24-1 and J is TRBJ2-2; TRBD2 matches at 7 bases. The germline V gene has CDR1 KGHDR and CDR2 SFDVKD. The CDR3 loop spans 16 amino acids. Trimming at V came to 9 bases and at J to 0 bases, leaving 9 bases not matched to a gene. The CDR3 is CATQGERGPNTGELFF. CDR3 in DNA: TGTGCCACCCAGGGCGAGCGGGGACCGAACACCGGGGAGCTGTTTTTT.

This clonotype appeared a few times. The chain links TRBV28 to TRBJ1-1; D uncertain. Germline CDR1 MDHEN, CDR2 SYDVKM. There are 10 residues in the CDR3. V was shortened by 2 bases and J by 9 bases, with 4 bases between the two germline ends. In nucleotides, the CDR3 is TGTGCCAGCAGTTTAGGGAAAGCTTTCTTT. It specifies CASSLGKAFF.

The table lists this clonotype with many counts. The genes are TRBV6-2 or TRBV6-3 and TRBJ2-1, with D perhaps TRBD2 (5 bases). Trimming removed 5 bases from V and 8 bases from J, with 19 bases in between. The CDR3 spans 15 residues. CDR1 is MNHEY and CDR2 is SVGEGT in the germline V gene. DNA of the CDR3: TGTGCCAGCAGTCCACCGGGATCCCGAGGTCATGAGCAGTTCTTC. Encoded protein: CASSPPGSRGHEQFF.

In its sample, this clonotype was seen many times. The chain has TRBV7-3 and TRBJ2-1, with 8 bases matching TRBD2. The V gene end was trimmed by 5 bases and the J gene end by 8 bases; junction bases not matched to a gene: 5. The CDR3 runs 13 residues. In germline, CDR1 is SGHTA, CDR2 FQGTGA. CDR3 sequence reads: CASSETSEYEQFF. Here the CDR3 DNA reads TGTGCCAGCAGCGAGACTAGCGAGTATGAGCAGTTCTTC.

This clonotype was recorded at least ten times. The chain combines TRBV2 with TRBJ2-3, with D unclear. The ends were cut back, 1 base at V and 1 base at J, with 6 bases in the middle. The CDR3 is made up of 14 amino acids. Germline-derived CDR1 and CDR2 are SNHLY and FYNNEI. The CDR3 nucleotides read TGTGCCAGCAGTGAAGACCAGGGCACAGATACGCAGTATTTT. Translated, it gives CASSEDQGTDTQYF.

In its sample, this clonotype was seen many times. The CDR3 nucleotides read TGTGCCAGCAGCTTAGGGGACAGGGAAACCTACGAGCAGTACTTC. Translation gives CASSLGDRETYEQYF. This rearrangement joins TRBV7-2 to TRBJ2-7; 9 bases map to TRBD1. Trimming at V came to 1 base and at J to 2 bases, leaving 3 bases not matched to a gene. Germline V gene data show CDR1 as SGHTA and CDR2 as FQGNSA. The CDR3 loop spans 15 amino acids.

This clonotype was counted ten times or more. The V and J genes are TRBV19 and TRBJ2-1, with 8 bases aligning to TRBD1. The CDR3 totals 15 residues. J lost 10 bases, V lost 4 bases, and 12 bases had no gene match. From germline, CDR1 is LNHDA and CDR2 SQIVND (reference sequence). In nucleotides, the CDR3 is TGTGCCAGTAGTAAGGGGACAGGTCGGACGGGCGAGCAGTTCTTC. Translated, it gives CASSKGTGRTGEQFF.